The sequence of this T cell receptor (beta chain) was determined in a study of cytomegalovirus exposure and HLA in healthy donors. It was the approximately 110-subject validation cohort, separate from the roughly 700-subject first cohort, to which the donors belonged. V was pared by 6 bases and J by 1 base, with 18 bases between. The CDR3 has 16 residues. The V gene's germline CDR1 is SEHNR and CDR2 FQNEAQ (reference sequence). Study results and caveats: Across donors, most TCRs were seen rarely, yet some public ones were widespread. A classifier reportedly called cytomegalovirus status with high sensitivity and specificity.

The protocol was immunoSEQ multiplex PCR, while the TCRdb copy is restricted to in-frame clones and leaves out a portion. The table has approximately 190,000 clones, around 84% seen once. This clone appeared a single time. Its antigen is unknown. J is TRBJ1-1 and V is TRBV7-9, with D tentatively TRBD1 (5 bases). The sequenced sample was PBMCs. This TCR derives from a woman aged 30 to 39 in good health and CMV-seropositive. The CDR3 DNA is TGTGCCAGCAGTCATGCCCTTGGGGCGCGGAACACTGAAGCTTTCTTT. The encoded protein is CASSHALGARNTEAFF.